The 21 T cell receptor beta chains in this list originate from one sample, sequenced in a study of CD8 T cells in ankylosing spondylitis (dated by TCRdb to 2017 to 2019). Their specific antigens are unknown. Library prep was done by 5' RACE. Sequenced on an Illumina HiSeq 2500. TCRdb reworked the public reads: Q25 trimming with fastp, MiXCR clone assembly, productive beta chains retained. Merged by CDR3 protein, the rows form single entries marked with the most common genes and DNA. Here the sample has 750,000 to 850,000 distinct CDR3 sequences; over 9.5% occur a single time. The top ten hold approximately 0.46% of the sample. What the research found in general, with its limitations: Blood from ankylosing spondylitis patients appeared to be characterized by a TCR beta motif composed of several highly homologous amino acid variants.

Sequencing was carried out using blood, either unsorted or a sorted T cell fraction (not recorded which). The receptors were gathered from a male donor with ankylosing spondylitis.

This clonotype showed up many times. The rearrangement uses TRBV28 and TRBJ1-1; 7 bases line up with TRBD1. Germline-derived CDR1 and CDR2 are MDHEN and SYDVKM. The CDR3 extends over 15 amino acids. V lost 2 bases to trimming and J lost 2 bases; unmatched junction nucleotides: 5. CDR3 sequence: CASSLGGTENTEAFF. The DNA of the CDR3 is TGTGCCAGCAGTTTAGGGGGGACAGAAAACACTGAAGCTTTCTTT.

This sequence joins TRBV4-3 and TRBJ2-1; 10 bases match TRBD2. This CDR3 spans 17 amino acids. Germline lookup yields CDR1 LGHNA and CDR2 YSLEER. Trimming cost V 1 base and J 6 bases; bases outside gene matches: 9. CDR3 in amino acids: CASSQAWGTSASNEQFF. The CDR3 region has the DNA TGCGCCAGCAGCCAAGCCTGGGGGACTAGCGCCTCCAATGAGCAGTTCTTC.

The J gene is TRBJ2-3, the V gene TRBV5-4; D is possibly TRBD2 (6 bases). This CDR3 has 14 amino acids. V lost 4 bases, J lost 2 bases, and 11 bases lay in between. Looked up from germline, CDR1 is SGHNT and CDR2 is YYREEE (reference sequence). CDR3 nucleotide sequence: TGTGCCAGCAGCCCTAGCGAATCCACAGATACGCAGTATTTT. Translating gives CASSPSESTDTQYF.

This clonotype was counted between two and nine times. The chain recombines TRBV18 with TRBJ1-2, with 7 nucleotides matching TRBD1. V lost 6 bases, J lost 3 bases, and 13 bases stayed unmatched. The germline CDR1 and CDR2 sequences are KGHSH and LQKENI. The CDR3 consists of 16 residues. In DNA, the CDR3 is TGTGCCAGCTCCACGGTCTTACAGGGGAACGACTATGGCTACACCTTC. It encodes CASSTVLQGNDYGYTF.

This clonotype has a handful of counts. V is TRBV5-1 and J is TRBJ2-4; 7 bases align to TRBD2. Germline V gene data show CDR1 as SGHRS and CDR2 as YFSETQ. There are 17 residues in the CDR3. V lost 0 bases and J lost 1; bases outside the gene matches: 7. The CDR3 sequence: CASSLGGGRGAKNIQYF. CDR3 coding DNA: TGCGCCAGCAGCTTGGGTGGCGGGAGAGGGGCCAAAAACATTCAGTACTTC.

This clonotype was detected ten times or more. V is TRBV4-3 and J is TRBJ1-3; D gene unclear. V dropped 0 bases and J dropped 0 bases, with 9 bases sitting between them. The CDR3 runs 16 residues. The germline gives CDR1 LGHNA, CDR2 YSLEER. CDR3 sequence: CASSQDPGLSGNTIYF. CDR3 nucleotides: TGCGCCAGCAGCCAAGATCCGGGCCTCTCTGGAAACACCATATATTTT.

This clonotype was counted at least ten times. J is TRBJ1-6 and V is TRBV6-5; D is unresolved. V was pared by 4 bases and J by 6 bases, with 10 bases between. Looked up from germline, CDR1 is MNHEY and CDR2 is SVGAGI. The CDR3 covers 14 residues. CDR3 sequence reads: CASSSLVGNSPLHF. DNA of the CDR3: TGTGCCAGCAGTTCCTTGGTGGGTAATTCACCCCTCCACTTT.

This clonotype showed up just a few times. This chain joins TRBV20-1 and TRBJ2-5; D is ambiguous. The V gene's germline CDR1 is DFQATT and CDR2 SNEGSKA (reference sequence). V shed 1 base and J shed 5 bases, with 8 bases lying between them. The CDR3 consists of 12 residues. The CDR3 protein is CSARGSLETQYF. The CDR3 DNA follows: TGCAGTGCTAGAGGATCATTGGAGACCCAGTACTTC.

Regarding this clonotype: One junction end disagrees with the germline gene, perhaps due to a read error. The chain combines TRBV7-7 with TRBJ2-1; 10 bases map to TRBD2. The V gene's germline CDR1 is SSHAT and CDR2 FNYEAQ (reference sequence). CDR3 length: 16 residues. CDR3 sequence reads: CASSLAPAGAGGEQFF. The CDR3 DNA reads TGTGCTAGCAGCTTAGCGCCGGCGGGAGCGGGGGGGGAGCAGTTCTTC. Using reference TRBV7-7 and TRBJ2-1 for the parts outside the CDR3, the full variable domain is GAGVSQSPRYKVTKRGQDVTLRCDPISSHATLYWYQQALGQGPEFLTYFNYEAQPDKSGLPSDRFSAERPEGSISTLTIQRTEQRDSAMYRCASSLAPAGAGGEQFFGPGTRLTVL.

This clonotype has more than one count but fewer than ten. The chain links TRBV7-2 to TRBJ2-5; D might be TRBD1 or TRBD2, each matching 5 bases. The CDR3 extends over 14 amino acids. The V gene lost 4 bases and the J gene lost 7 bases, with 16 bases spanning the gap. CDR1 is SGHTA and CDR2 is FQGNSA in the germline V gene. In DNA, the CDR3 is TGTGCCAGCAGCTCGGGACGGGATCGATCGACCCAGTACTTC. Its translation: CASSSGRDRSTQYF.

This clonotype was found many times. The rearrangement links TRBV4-2 to TRBJ2-5; 9 positions match TRBD1. There are 16 residues in the CDR3. After removal of 0 bases from V and 2 bases from J, the junction contained 4 bases not matched to a gene. CDR1 is LGHNA, CDR2 YNFKEQ, per germline. DNA of the CDR3: TGTGCCAGCAGCCAAGAGGTGGGACAGGGACAAGAGACCCAGTACTTC. Protein sequence: CASSQEVGQGQETQYF.

The table lists this clonotype with many counts. The chain has TRBV29-1 and TRBJ2-7; 8 bases align to TRBD1. CDR3 length equals 12 residues. Germline values: CDR1 SQVTM, CDR2 ANQGSEA. Trimming took 7 bases from V and 3 from J; bases not matched to a gene: 5. For the CDR3, the DNA is TGCAGCGGACAGGACAGGGACTACGAGCAGTACTTC. It encodes CSGQDRDYEQYF.

This clonotype was found a few times. This chain joins TRBV7-9 and TRBJ2-7; a weak D match, TRBD1 (7 bases). Germline CDR1 and CDR2: SEHNR and FQNEAQ (reference sequence). V lost 3 bases, J lost 3 bases, and 12 bases lay in between. The CDR3 is made up of 14 amino acids. The CDR3 sequence is CASSLEGALYEQYF. DNA of the CDR3: TGTGCCAGCAGCTTGGAGGGGGCCCTCTACGAGCAGTACTTC.

As regards this clonotype: One junction end does not reproduce the germline sequence, and a read error may be involved. The chain uses TRBV20-1 and TRBJ2-1; TRBD1 agrees at 9 bases. Germline lookup yields CDR1 DFQATT and CDR2 SNEGSKA (reference sequence). The CDR3 is made up of 16 amino acids. The CDR3 sequence is CCARDGRDRAYNEQFF. In DNA, the CDR3 is TGCTGTGCTAGAGACGGTAGGGACAGGGCTTACAATGAGCAGTTCTTC.

The genes are TRBV5-8 and TRBJ1-2; D ambiguous. There are 15 residues in the CDR3. V lost 2 bases and J 1 base, leaving 12 bases between the germline ends. Germline CDR1 is SGHTS and CDR2 is YDEGEE. This chain's CDR3 is CASSLTRLFNYGYTF. As DNA, the CDR3 is TGTGCCAGCAGCTTAACAAGATTGTTTAACTATGGCTACACCTTC. Full variable domain (rest looked up from reference TRBV5-8 and TRBJ1-2): EAGVTQSPTHLIKTRGQQATLRCSPISGHTSVYWYQQALGLGLQFLLWYDEGEERNRGNFPPRFSGRQFPNYSSELNVNALELEDSALYLCASSLTRLFNYGYTFGSGTRLTVV.

V gene TRBV10-3 combines with J gene TRBJ1-1, with 12 bases lining up with TRBD1. In germline, CDR1 is ENHRY, CDR2 SYGVKD. After removal of 4 bases from V and 0 bases from J, the junction contained 3 bases not matched to a gene. The CDR3 runs 16 residues. CDR3 coding DNA: TGTGCCATCAGTGGGGACAGGGGGCGGGTGAACACTGAAGCTTTCTTT. Translated: CAISGDRGRVNTEAFF.

This clonotype has more than one count but fewer than ten. This chain links TRBV5-1 with TRBJ1-6; tentative D call: TRBD1 (6 bases). Trimming left V 1 base short and J 10 bases short, with 12 bases between. The CDR3 spans 14 residues. The germline V gene has CDR1 SGHRS and CDR2 YFSETQ. DNA for the CDR3: TGCGCCAGCAGCTTGACAGGGTCCTCCTCACCCCTCCACTTT. This codes for CASSLTGSSSPLHF.

V is TRBV6-5 and J is TRBJ1-1, with 8 bases aligning to TRBD1. Unmatched junction bases numbered 7, after V lost 4 bases and J lost 3 bases. The CDR3 consists of 15 residues. The germline V gene encodes CDR1 MNHEY and CDR2 SVGAGI. The CDR3 here is CASSFDRGLDTEAFF. CDR3 in DNA: TGTGCCAGCAGTTTTGACAGGGGTCTGGACACTGAAGCTTTCTTT.

This chain joins TRBV24-1 and TRBJ2-1, with 10 bases aligning to TRBD1. CDR1 and CDR2 from the germline V gene are KGHDR and SFDVKD. The J segment lost 8 bases and the V segment lost 9 bases, leaving 3 bases of the junction unmatched. The CDR3 has 12 residues. CDR3 sequence (DNA): TGTGCCACCGGGGACAGGGGCGATGAGCAGTTCTTC. Its protein product is CATGDRGDEQFF.

Ten or more counts support this clonotype. The chain is built from TRBV20-1 and TRBJ2-6; unclear D gene. There are 12 residues in the CDR3. Germline values: CDR1 DFQATT, CDR2 SNEGSKA (reference sequence). V was clipped by 6 bases and J by 3 bases, with 6 bases between them. Here the CDR3 DNA reads TGCAGTGCGAGTCGTGGGGCCAACGTCCTGACTTTC. Its translation is CSASRGANVLTF.

The chain uses TRBV5-1 and TRBJ1-2; 7 nucleotides line up with TRBD1. The CDR3 runs 23 residues. Germline CDR1 is SGHRS and CDR2 is YFSETQ. Unmatched junction bases numbered 35, after V lost 5 bases and J lost 4 bases. Written as DNA, the CDR3 is TGCGCCAGCAGTTTCCGCGCTCCGGGACAGACCACATCGCAGAAAGATGGTATCTATGGCTACACCTTC. Translation: CASSFRAPGQTTSQKDGIYGYTF.